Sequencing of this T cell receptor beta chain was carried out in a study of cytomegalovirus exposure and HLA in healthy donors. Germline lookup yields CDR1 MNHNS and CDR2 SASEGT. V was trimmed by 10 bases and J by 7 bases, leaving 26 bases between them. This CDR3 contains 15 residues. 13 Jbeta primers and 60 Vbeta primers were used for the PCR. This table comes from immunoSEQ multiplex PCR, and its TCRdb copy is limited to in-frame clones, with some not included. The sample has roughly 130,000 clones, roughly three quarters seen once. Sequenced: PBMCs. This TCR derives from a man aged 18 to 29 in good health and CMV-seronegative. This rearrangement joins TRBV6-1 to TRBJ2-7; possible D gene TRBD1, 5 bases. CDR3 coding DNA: TGTGCCACCTCCCAGGGCCTTCCTCTATTGGGGGAGCAGTACTTC. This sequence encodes CATSQGLPLLGEQYF.